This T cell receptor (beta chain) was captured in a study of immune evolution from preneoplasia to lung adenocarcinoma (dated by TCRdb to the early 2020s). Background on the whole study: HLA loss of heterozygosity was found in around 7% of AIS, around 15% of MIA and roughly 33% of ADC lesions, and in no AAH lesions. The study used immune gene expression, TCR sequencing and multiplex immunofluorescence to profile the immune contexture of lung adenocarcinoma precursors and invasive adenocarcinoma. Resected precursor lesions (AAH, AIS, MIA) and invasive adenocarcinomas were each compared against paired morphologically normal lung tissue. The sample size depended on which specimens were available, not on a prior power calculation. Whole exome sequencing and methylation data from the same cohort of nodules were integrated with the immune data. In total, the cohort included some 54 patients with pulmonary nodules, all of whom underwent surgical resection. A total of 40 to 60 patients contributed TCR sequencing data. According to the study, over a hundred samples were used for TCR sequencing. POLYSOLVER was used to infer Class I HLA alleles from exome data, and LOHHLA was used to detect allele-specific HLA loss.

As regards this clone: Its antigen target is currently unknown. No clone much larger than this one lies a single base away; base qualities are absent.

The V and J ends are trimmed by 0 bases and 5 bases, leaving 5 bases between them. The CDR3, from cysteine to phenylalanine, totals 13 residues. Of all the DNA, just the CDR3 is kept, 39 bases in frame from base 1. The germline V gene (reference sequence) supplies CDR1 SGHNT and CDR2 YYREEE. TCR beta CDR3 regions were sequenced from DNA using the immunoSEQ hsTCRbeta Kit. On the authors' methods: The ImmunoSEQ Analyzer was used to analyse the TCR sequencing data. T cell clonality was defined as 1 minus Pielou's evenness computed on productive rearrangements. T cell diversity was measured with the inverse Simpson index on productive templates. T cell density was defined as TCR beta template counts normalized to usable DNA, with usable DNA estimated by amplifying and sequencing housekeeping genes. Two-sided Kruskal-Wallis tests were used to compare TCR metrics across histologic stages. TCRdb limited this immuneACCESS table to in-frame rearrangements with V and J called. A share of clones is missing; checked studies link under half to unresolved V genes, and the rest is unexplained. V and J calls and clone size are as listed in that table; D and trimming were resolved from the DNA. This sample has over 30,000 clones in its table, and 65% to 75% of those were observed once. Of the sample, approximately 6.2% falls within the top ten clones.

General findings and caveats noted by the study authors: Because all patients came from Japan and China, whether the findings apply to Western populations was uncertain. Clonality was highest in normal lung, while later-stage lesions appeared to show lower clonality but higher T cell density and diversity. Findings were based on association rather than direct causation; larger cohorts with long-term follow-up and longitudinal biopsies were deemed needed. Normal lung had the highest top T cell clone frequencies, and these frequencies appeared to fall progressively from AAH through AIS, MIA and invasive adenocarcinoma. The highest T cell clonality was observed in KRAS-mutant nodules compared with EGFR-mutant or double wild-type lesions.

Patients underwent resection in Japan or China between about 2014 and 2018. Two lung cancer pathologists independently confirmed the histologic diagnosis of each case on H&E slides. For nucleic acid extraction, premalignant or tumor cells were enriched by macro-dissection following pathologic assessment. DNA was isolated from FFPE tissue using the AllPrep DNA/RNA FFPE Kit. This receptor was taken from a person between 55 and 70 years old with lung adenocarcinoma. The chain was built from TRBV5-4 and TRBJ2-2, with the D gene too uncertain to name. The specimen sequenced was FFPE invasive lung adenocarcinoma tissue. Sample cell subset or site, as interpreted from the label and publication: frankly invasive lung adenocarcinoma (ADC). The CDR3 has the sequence CASSLDQTGELFF. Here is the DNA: TGTGCCAGCAGCTTGGACCAAACCGGGGAGCTGTTTTTT.